The next 15 T cell receptor beta chains were all read from a single sample in a study of blood T cell repertoires in COVID-19. The protocol was immunoSEQ multiplex PCR, while the TCRdb copy is restricted to in-frame clones and leaves out a portion. Among roughly 60,000 clones listed, 75% to 85% were seen once. Sequencing used peripheral blood. These receptors came from an elderly man with acute or convalescent COVID-19.

This clone was seen only once. This sequence joins TRBV12-3 or TRBV12-4 and TRBJ2-7; D unresolved. The CDR3 runs to 12 residues. The V end lost 3 bases, the J end lost 2 bases, and 5 bases lay between the germline ends. The CDR3 here is CASSFFAYEQYF. CDR3 sequence (DNA): TGTGCCAGCAGTTTCTTTGCCTACGAGCAGTACTTC.

The chain links TRBV2 to TRBJ2-5, with D possibly matching TRBD2 (6 bases). The CDR3 runs 15 residues. Trimming removed 7 bases at V and 1 base at J, with 16 bases between. CDR1 is SNHLY and CDR2 is FYNNEI in the germline V gene. This CDR3 is CASTLPRGLQETQYF. For the CDR3, the DNA is TGTGCCAGCACTCTCCCGCGGGGACTCCAAGAGACCCAGTACTTC.

The chain has TRBV4-1 and TRBJ2-1, with D unclear. The CDR3 runs to 15 residues. Looked up from germline, CDR1 is MGHRA and CDR2 is YSYEKL. Trimming cost V 2 bases and J 3 bases, with 11 bases left between them. CDR3 in DNA: TGCGCCAGCAGCCAACAGGTAATCGGCTACAATGAGCAGTTCTTC. It specifies CASSQQVIGYNEQFF.

This clone was counted between two and nine times. J is TRBJ1-5 and V is TRBV7-8; no clear D. Looked up from germline, CDR1 is SGHVS and CDR2 is FQNEAQ. There are 13 residues in the CDR3. V dropped 1 base and J dropped 9 bases, with 10 bases sitting between them. The DNA for the CDR3 is TGTGCCAGCAGCTTAGGGCCCCTGGCGCCCCAGCATTTT. It codes for CASSLGPLAPQHF.

The chain employs TRBV27 and TRBJ1-1; perhaps TRBD1 as D (6 bases). The CDR3 has 13 amino acids. The V gene's germline CDR1 is MNHEY and CDR2 SMNVEV (reference sequence). Deletions cut 4 bases from V and 4 bases from J, with 10 bases between. This chain's CDR3 is CASSSQGSTEAFF. The CDR3 DNA reads TGTGCCAGCAGTTCGCAGGGGAGCACTGAAGCTTTCTTT.

The rearrangement uses TRBV13 and TRBJ2-1; 11 nucleotides align to TRBD2. Trimming at V came to 3 bases and at J to 6 bases, leaving 1 base not matched to a gene. Germline CDR1 PRHDT, CDR2 FYEKMQ (reference sequence). The CDR3 has 14 residues. CDR3 region: CASSFGLAGNEQFF. CDR3 in DNA: TGTGCCAGCAGCTTTGGACTAGCGGGCAATGAGCAGTTCTTC.

J is TRBJ1-1 and V is TRBV6-5; D not certain. The CDR3 sequence is 13 residues long. Trimming took off 7 bases at V and 1 base at J, with 10 bases between the two ends. Germline loops: CDR1 MNHEY, CDR2 SVGAGI. The CDR3: CASTRSPNTEAFF. The CDR3 nucleotides are TGTGCCAGCACTCGGTCCCCGAACACTGAAGCTTTCTTT.

The chain uses TRBV12-5 and TRBJ1-1; TRBD1 matches at 8 bases. With V trimmed by 11 bases and J by 2 bases, 13 bases remained unmatched. The CDR3 length is 15 residues. Germline lookup yields CDR1 LGHNT and CDR2 FRNRAP. CDR3 DNA sequence: TGTGCTTCGTCCCAGGGGGCGGGTGATAACACTGAAGCTTTCTTT. It specifies CASSQGAGDNTEAFF.

This clone was seen only once. This chain joins TRBV5-1 and TRBJ1-6; possible D gene TRBD1, 6 bases. The CDR3 runs 15 residues. The V end was cut by 4 bases, the J end by 8 bases, with 16 bases between. The germline V gene encodes CDR1 SGHRS and CDR2 YFSETQ. CDR3 DNA: TGCGCCAGCAGCGATAGCGACAGGTCGGATTCACCCCTCCACTTT. Translated, it gives CASSDSDRSDSPLHF.

The chain employs TRBV4-1 and TRBJ2-5; possible D gene TRBD1, 6 bases. Germline CDR1 and CDR2: MGHRA and YSYEKL. The CDR3 has 16 residues. Trimming left V 3 bases short and J 1 base short, with 15 bases between. CDR3 nucleotide sequence: TGCGCCAGCAGCCACCAGGGACACTCCCTCCAAGAGACCCAGTACTTC. It yields the protein CASSHQGHSLQETQYF.

The chain links TRBV29-1 to TRBJ2-7; 9 bases agree with TRBD1. The germline CDR1 and CDR2 sequences are SQVTM and ANQGSEA. The V gene end was trimmed by 8 bases and the J gene end by 4 bases; junction bases not matched to a gene: 9. The CDR3 length is 13 residues. CDR3 bases: TGCAGCCTTCCCGGACAGGGGTCATACGAGCAGTACTTC. Its protein product is CSLPGQGSYEQYF.

The chain uses TRBV7-2 and TRBJ1-5, with TRBD1 as a possible D gene (6 bases). The CDR3 is made up of 14 amino acids. Germline V gene sequence: CDR1 SGHTA, CDR2 FQGNSA. Trimming stripped 5 bases from V and 3 bases from J, with 11 bases between. CDR3 in amino acids: CASSPGTNNQPQHF. The CDR3 coding sequence is TGTGCCAGCAGCCCCGGGACAAACAATCAGCCCCAGCATTTT.

The chain joins TRBV7-8 to TRBJ1-3, with D hard to call. V was trimmed by 5 bases and J by 1 base, leaving 15 bases between them. The CDR3 extends over 16 amino acids. Per germline, CDR1 SGHVS and CDR2 FQNEAQ. This chain's CDR3 is CASSLRGFYSGNTIYF. CDR3 nucleotide sequence: TGTGCCAGCAGCCTCCGGGGTTTTTATTCTGGAAACACCATATATTTT.

V is TRBV29-1 and J is TRBJ2-2, with a tentative D call TRBD2 (5 bases). V was shortened by 3 bases and J by 3 bases, with 17 bases between the two germline ends. CDR3 length: 16 residues. Germline lookup yields CDR1 SQVTM and CDR2 ANQGSEA. CDR3 residues: CSVELLAPSDTGELFF. The CDR3 DNA reads TGCAGCGTTGAGCTCTTAGCGCCGAGCGACACCGGGGAGCTGTTTTTT.

The CDR3 is CSVTSGGRTETQYF. The CDR3 DNA follows: TGCAGCGTCACTAGCGGGGGGAGAACGGAGACCCAGTACTTC. The chain carries TRBV29-1 and TRBJ2-5; 12 nucleotides agree with TRBD2. From germline, CDR1 is SQVTM and CDR2 ANQGSEA. Trimming at V came to 6 bases and at J to 5 bases, leaving 7 bases not matched to a gene. The length of the CDR3 is 14 residues.